This T cell receptor (beta chain) was sequenced in a study of blood T cell repertoires in COVID-19. The overall study: The United States, Italy and Spain supplied acute and convalescent COVID-19 samples. T cells, B-cell-depleted T cells, or PBMCs supplied cDNA or gDNA.

Original analysis: Amplifying reference gene primers gave estimates of nucleated cell counts. TCRdb's copy holds only in-frame clones and misses some; the assay was immunoSEQ multiplex PCR. Clone size and the V and J calls come from that table; the DNA yielded D and trimming. The repertoire consists of roughly 410,000 clones, with about 89% occurring once and the leading ten covering around 1.5%. Seattle-derived patients entered the study during active infection and were followed longitudinally. The sample consisted of peripheral blood. The source of this sequence is a woman between 35 and 50 years old with COVID-19, enrolled during active disease.

CDR3 loop: CASSPNRNRAVEGTQYF. In DNA, the CDR3 is TGTGCCAGCTCACCTAATCGAAACAGGGCGGTAGAAGGTACGCAGTATTTT. V usage is TRBV18 and J usage is TRBJ2-3; D perhaps matches TRBD1 (6 bases). The CDR3 is 17 residues long. V lost 3 bases and J 8 bases, leaving 24 bases between the germline ends. Germline CDR1 KGHSH, CDR2 LQKENI.